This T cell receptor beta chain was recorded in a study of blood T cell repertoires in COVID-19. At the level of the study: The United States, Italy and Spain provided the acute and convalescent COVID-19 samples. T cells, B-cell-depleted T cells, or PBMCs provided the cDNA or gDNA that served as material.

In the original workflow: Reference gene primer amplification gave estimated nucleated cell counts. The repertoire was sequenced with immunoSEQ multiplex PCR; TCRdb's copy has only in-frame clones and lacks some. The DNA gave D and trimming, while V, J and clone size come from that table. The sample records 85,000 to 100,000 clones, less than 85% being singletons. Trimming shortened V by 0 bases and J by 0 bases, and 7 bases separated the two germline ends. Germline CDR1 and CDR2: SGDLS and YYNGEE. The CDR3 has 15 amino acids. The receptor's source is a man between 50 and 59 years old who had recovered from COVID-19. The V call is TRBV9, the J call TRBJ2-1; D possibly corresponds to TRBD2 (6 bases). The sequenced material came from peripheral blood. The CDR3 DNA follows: TGTGCCAGCAGCGTAGGCGGGAACTCCTACAATGAGCAGTTCTTC. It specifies CASSVGGNSYNEQFF.